Below, 10 T cell receptor beta chains from the same sample are listed, as sequenced in a study of Tregs in tolerant kidney transplant recipients. Sequencing was performed with immunoSEQ multiplex PCR; in TCRdb, only in-frame clones are kept and a portion is missing. The repertoire shows 23,000 or so clones; the top ten hold roughly 4%. Recipients received nonmyeloablative bone marrow transplants from related graft donors, with transient mixed chimerism. The material was CD4+ T cells from blood (PBMCs), obtained 6 months after the transplant. The receptor set was obtained from a human patient who received a combined kidney and bone marrow transplant. Some T cells may be the graft donor's.

Details on this clone: The read gets to within 3 residues of the CDR3 end, and the germline J gene fills in the rest. J is TRBJ2-5 and V is TRBV10-3, with D possibly matching TRBD1 (5 bases). This CDR3 spans 15 amino acids. Germline CDR1 reads ENHRY; CDR2 reads SYGVKD. V lost 4 bases and J lost 2, with 14 bases in between. CDR3 bases read: TGTGCCATCAGTGTTGGGGCTACCCGTCAAGAGACC. Amino acid sequence: CAISVGATRQET. The whole CDR3 reads CAISVGATRQETQYF.

Comments on this clone: Coverage ceases 3 residues before the CDR3 finishes, and the germline J gene fills in the end. The chain links TRBV20-1 to TRBJ2-2; 10 bases agree with TRBD2. CDR3 length: 15 residues. J gave up 5 bases and V 0 bases, and 3 bases lay outside the gene matches. Germline V lookup: CDR1 DFQATT, CDR2 SNEGSKA (reference sequence). The covered CDR3 bases are TGCAGTGCTAGAGACAGCGGGGGGGCAACCGGGGAG. This codes for CSARDSGGATGE. The whole CDR3 protein reads CSARDSGGATGELFF.

This clone is labeled medium-sized based on frequency. The read finishes 3 residues shy of the CDR3 end, and the germline J gene is used to complete it. The V call is TRBV19, the J call TRBJ2-4; D gene ambiguous. The CDR3 is 12 residues long. The germline V gene encodes CDR1 LNHDA and CDR2 SQIVND (reference sequence). Trimming pared 10 bases from V and 6 bases from J, leaving 13 bases between. Here the CDR3 reads CATATTVNIQYF. The part of the CDR3 DNA that was read is TGTGCCACCGCAACAACAGTAAACATT.

A remark on this clone: The read stops 3 residues short of the end of the CDR3; the missing end is completed from the germline J gene. The chain carries TRBV7-2 and TRBJ1-2, with 8 nucleotides matching TRBD1. In germline, CDR1 is SGHTA, CDR2 FQGNSA. V dropped 5 bases and J dropped 6; count of bases not matched to a gene: 11. The CDR3 consists of 15 residues. Incomplete CDR3 DNA: TGTGCCAGCAGCGACGGACAGGGAAAAAGGGATGGC. It encodes CASSDGQGKRDG. The entire CDR3 protein reads CASSDGQGKRDGYTF.

Turning to this clone: Coverage ceases 3 residues before the CDR3 finishes, and the germline J gene fills in the end. The gene calls are TRBV19 and TRBJ1-2; D gene ambiguous. This CDR3 spans 15 amino acids. CDR1 and CDR2 (germline): LNHDA, SQIVND (reference sequence). V was shortened by 5 bases and J by 4 bases, with 17 bases between the two germline ends. The DNA read from the CDR3 is TGTGCCAGTAGTCCCCCCCCGGTACCCTCCTATGGC. Amino acids: CASSPPPVPSYG. The CDR3 reads in full as CASSPPPVPSYGYTF.

Of note for this clone: The read ends 3 residues shy of where the CDR3 ends; the end is completed using the germline J gene. This chain joins TRBV2 and TRBJ2-5; 11 nucleotides line up with TRBD1. Trimming at V came to 4 bases and at J to 7 bases, leaving 5 bases not matched to a gene. Germline CDR1 is SNHLY and CDR2 is FYNNEI. The CDR3 length is 14 residues. Here the CDR3 reads CASSGPGQGVTQYF. The CDR3 DNA, read in part, is TGTGCCAGCAGTGGTCCGGGACAGGGGGTGACC. Filled out from reference TRBV2 and TRBJ2-5, the complete variable domain reads EPEVTQTPSHQVTQMGQEVILRCVPISNHLYFYWYRQILGQKVEFLVSFYNNEISEKSEIFDDQFSVERPDGSNFTLKIRSTKLEDSAMYFCASSGPGQGVTQYFGPGTRLLVL.

Remarks on this clone: The observed sequence ends 3 residues before the CDR3 terminus, with the missing tail filled in from the germline J gene. The chain has TRBV20-1 and TRBJ1-4, with 9 bases identical to TRBD1. There are 13 residues in the CDR3. V was pared by 3 bases and J by 5 bases, with 1 base of the junction left unmatched. The germline gives CDR1 DFQATT, CDR2 SNEGSKA (reference sequence). The CDR3 sequence: CSARGTGNEKLFF. CDR3 bases read: TGCAGTGCTAGGGGGACAGGGAATGAAAAA.

As concerns this clone: Sequencing ends 3 residues short of the CDR3 end; the germline J gene provides the rest. V usage is TRBV19 and J usage is TRBJ1-4; D call uncertain. This CDR3 region has 17 residues. Trimming stripped 1 base from V and 3 bases from J, with 15 bases between. The germline V gene encodes CDR1 LNHDA and CDR2 SQIVND (reference sequence). The CDR3 is CASSIVGSGMANEKLFF. CDR3 DNA, as far as it was read: TGTGCCAGTAGTATAGTGGGGTCGGGGATGGCTAATGAAAAA. Filled out from reference TRBV19 and TRBJ1-4, the complete variable domain reads DGGITQSPKYLFRKEGQNVTLSCEQNLNHDAMYWYRQDPGQGLRLIYYSQIVNDFQKGDIAEGYSVSREKKESFPLTVTSAQKNPTAFYLCASSIVGSGMANEKLFFGSGTQLSVL.

Regarding this clone: The CDR3 end falls 3 residues outside the read, so it is completed with the germline J gene. The chain joins TRBV19 to TRBJ2-3; 9 bases map to TRBD1. The length of the CDR3 is 15 residues. V was clipped by 5 bases and J by 6 bases; unmatched bases: 9. Germline CDR1 is LNHDA and CDR2 is SQIVND (reference sequence). The sequenced CDR3 bases are TGTGCCAGTAGTGCGGCCGGGACAGGGAGGGATACG. This translates into CASSAAGTGRDT. The whole CDR3 sequence reads CASSAAGTGRDTQYF.

This chain's CDR3 is CASSFGQGDDYGYTF. CDR3 DNA (partial): TGCGCCAGCAGCTTCGGACAGGGGGATGACTATGGC. V and J are TRBV5-1 and TRBJ1-2; TRBD1 matches at 10 bases. The read ends 3 residues before the CDR3 terminus; that terminus is restored from the germline J gene. There are 15 residues in the CDR3. With V trimmed by 2 bases and J by 3 bases, 4 bases remained unmatched. CDR1 is SGHRS, CDR2 YFSETQ, per germline.